This record concerns one T cell receptor (beta chain) sequence. The data derive from a study of blood T cell repertoires in COVID-19. Study background: Sources were T cells, B-cell-depleted T cells, or PBMCs; the material itself was cDNA or gDNA.

Trimming took off 6 bases at V and 11 bases at J, with 18 bases between the two ends. The CDR3 runs 13 residues. Per the germline V gene, CDR1 is SGHDT and CDR2 is YYEEEE. Study processing details: The authors estimated nucleated cell counts from reference gene primer amplification. Some clones are missing from TCRdb's copy, which holds only in-frame ones; the method was immunoSEQ multiplex PCR. That table supplies the V and J calls and clone size; D and trimming were determined from the DNA. Of 280,000 or so clones in the sample, 85% are singletons; the top ten hold 2% to 3%. In assigning cohorts, the study relied on participant-reported clinical history.

This chain uses TRBV5-6 with TRBJ2-4, with D possibly being TRBD2 (7 bases). The specimen sequenced was PBMCs or T cells enriched from blood (not recorded which). This TCR derives from a woman in her forties or fifties who had recovered from COVID-19. The CDR3 reads CASTLTGGHVQYF. The CDR3 region has the DNA TGTGCCAGCACCCTGACCGGGGGGCATGTTCAGTACTTC. The full variable domain, its missing parts supplied by reference TRBV5-6 and TRBJ2-4, is DAGVTQSPTHLIKTRGQQVTLRCSPKSGHDTVSWYQQALGQGPQFIFQYYEEEERQRGNFPDRFSGHQFPNYSSELNVNALLLGDSALYLCASTLTGGHVQYFGAGTRLSVL.